This T cell receptor beta chain emerged from a study of shared clonotypes between healthy human individuals. For the study at large: Each donor's CD8 memory used one plate, CD8 naive two, each CD4 subset three. General study findings and limits: Sampling involved blood alone; tissue repertoires likely differ.

Sequencing used immunoSEQ multiplex PCR; TCRdb keeps in-frame clones, though not all of them. The table includes 2,500,000 or so clones, around 93% detected once. Splitting of CD4+ cells produced CD45RA+ naive and CD45RA-negative memory subsets. About this clone: Its matching antigen is unknown.

This CDR3 has 14 residues. Trimming removed 2 bases from V and 5 bases from J, with 9 bases in between. Germline V CDR1 and CDR2: MDHEN, SYDVKM. This sequence was found in a man aged 18 to 29 in good health. Some clones in this sample may be carry-over from other donors' samples. Input material: naive CD4+ T cells from PBMCs. Subset specified: CD45RA+ positively selected. The chain joins TRBV28 to TRBJ2-2; D is ambiguous. The CDR3 DNA reads as TGTGCCAGCAGTTTACACGCGGCTACCGGGGAGCTGTTTTTT. Translation gives CASSLHAATGELFF.